This TCR beta chain was sequenced in a study of T-cell reconstitution after alpha-beta-depleted transplantation in children. The authors prepared the TCRbeta library with unique molecular identifiers. TCRdb itself ran the PCR reads through MiXCR, one entry per CDR3 protein. This repertoire shows roughly 45,000 distinct CDR3 sequences, nearly 9.5% found once; its top ten account for about 26%. V shed 6 bases, J shed 1 base, and the junction held 10 bases outside the gene matches. The CDR3 runs to 16 residues. Sample: PBMCs, mostly from graft donor cells, taken 60 days after TCRalphabeta/CD19-depleted stem cell transplant. The source is a male patient aged 2 to 10 who had a stem cell transplant for chronic granulomatous disease, so the T cells may come from the graft donor. The chain links TRBV12-3 or TRBV12-4 to TRBJ2-5, with 8 bases fitting TRBD1. This CDR3 reads CASSRSAGGFQETQYF. The CDR3 bases are TGTGCCAGCAGCCGTAGTGCAGGGGGCTTCCAAGAGACCCAGTACTTC.